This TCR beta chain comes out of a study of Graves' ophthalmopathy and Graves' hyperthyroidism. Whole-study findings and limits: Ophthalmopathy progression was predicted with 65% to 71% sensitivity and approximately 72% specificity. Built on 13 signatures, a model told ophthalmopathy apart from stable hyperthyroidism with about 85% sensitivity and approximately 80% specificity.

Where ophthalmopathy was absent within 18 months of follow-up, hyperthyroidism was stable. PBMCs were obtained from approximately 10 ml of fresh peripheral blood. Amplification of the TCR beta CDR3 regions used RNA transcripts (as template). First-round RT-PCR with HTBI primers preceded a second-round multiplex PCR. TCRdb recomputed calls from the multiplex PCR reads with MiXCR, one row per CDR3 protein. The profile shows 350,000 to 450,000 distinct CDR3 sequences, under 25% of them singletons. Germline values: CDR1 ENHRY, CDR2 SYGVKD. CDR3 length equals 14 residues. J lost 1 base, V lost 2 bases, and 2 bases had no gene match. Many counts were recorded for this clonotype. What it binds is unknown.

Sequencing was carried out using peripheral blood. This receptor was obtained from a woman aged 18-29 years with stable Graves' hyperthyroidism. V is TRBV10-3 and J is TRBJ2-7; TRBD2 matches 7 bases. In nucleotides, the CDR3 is TGTGCCATCAGTGAGCGCGGGAGATCCTACGAGCAGTACTTC. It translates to CAISERGRSYEQYF.